This record covers a single T cell receptor beta chain. The target antigen is unknown. The repertoire was sequenced with immunoSEQ multiplex PCR; TCRdb's copy has only in-frame clones and lacks some. Here the sample spans tens of thousands of clones, roughly 87% being singletons. Time point denoted: baseline, week 1 (first vaccination visit). Described treatment: pre-vaccination baseline after standard-of-care therapy. The CDR3 covers 14 residues. CDR1 is SEHNR and CDR2 is FQNEAQ in the germline V gene (reference sequence). Trimming shortened V by 3 bases and J by 1 base, and 7 bases separated the two germline ends. The sample comes from a study of a mutant IDH1 vaccine in newly diagnosed glioma. Overall study context: It was radiotherapy, temozolomide, or both that patients received previously, with most receiving both. Notes on the study in general: Immune responses induced by vaccination arose in 93.3% of the patients. No link was apparently found between pseudoprogression and changes in top peripheral T cell clonotypes.

Here the sequenced sample was PBMCs, taken from a glioma patient treated with radiotherapy, temozolomide or both. V is TRBV7-9 and J is TRBJ1-3; no firm D call. The TCR comes from a man aged 35-49 years with glioma. Some clones in this sample may be carry-over from other donors' samples. In DNA form, the CDR3 reads TGTGCCAGCAGCTTGGCGGAGTCTGGAAACACCATATATTTT. Its translation is CASSLAESGNTIYF.